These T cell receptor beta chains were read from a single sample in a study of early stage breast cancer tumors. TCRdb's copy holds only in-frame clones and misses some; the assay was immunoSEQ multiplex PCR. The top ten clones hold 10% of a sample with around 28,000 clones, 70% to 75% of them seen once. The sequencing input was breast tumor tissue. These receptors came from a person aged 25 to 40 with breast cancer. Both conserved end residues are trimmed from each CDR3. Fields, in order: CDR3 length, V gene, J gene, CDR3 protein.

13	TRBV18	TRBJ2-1	ASSRLAGDDNEQF
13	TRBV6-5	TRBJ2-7	ASSYASPRSYEQY
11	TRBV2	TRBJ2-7	ASSAYGGYEQY
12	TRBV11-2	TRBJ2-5	ASSLNRIQETQY
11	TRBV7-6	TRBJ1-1	ASSPGGNTEAF
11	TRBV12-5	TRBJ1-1	ASGWGGYTEAF
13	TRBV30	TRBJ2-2	AWTGLAALTGELF
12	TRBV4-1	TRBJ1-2	ASSRPDVLHGYT
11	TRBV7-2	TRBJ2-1	ASSLDFGAEQF
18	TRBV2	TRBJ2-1	ASSEGTSGGLRYRYNEQF
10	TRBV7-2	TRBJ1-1	ASSLDAGEAF
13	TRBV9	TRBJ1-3	ASSPSGTTGNTIY
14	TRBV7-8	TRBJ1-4	ASKDTGTSGIEKLF
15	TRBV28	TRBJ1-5	ASSIPTGVEVHQPQH
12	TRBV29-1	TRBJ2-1	SVPTRGYYNEQF
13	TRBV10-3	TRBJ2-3	AISAYVTSTDTQY
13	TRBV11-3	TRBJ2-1	ASSQTTSGHNEQF
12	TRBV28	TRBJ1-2	ASTQQGRGYGYT
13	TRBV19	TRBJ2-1	ASSISLAAYNEQF
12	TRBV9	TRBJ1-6	ASSGRDERLPLH
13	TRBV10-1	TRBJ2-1	ASSEVAGAGHEQF
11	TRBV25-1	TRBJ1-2	ASTAVGGLGYT
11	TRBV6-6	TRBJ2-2	ASSYSNTGELF